Listed below are T cell receptor beta chains from one sample, sequenced in a study of response to subunit inactivated influenza vaccine. MiXCR, applied by TCRdb to the RT-PCR reads, yields one record per CDR3 protein. In the table there are over 400,000 distinct CDR3 sequences, roughly 13% of which are singletons. The source was PBMCs from blood, collected about 40 days after vaccination. These receptors were collected from a man aged 45-65 years who received an inactivated influenza vaccine. The conserved cysteine and the conserved F or W are not part of the CDR3 here.

TRBJ2-1 TRBV28 ASSLTSGGKVNEQF
TRBJ2-2 TRBV7-8 ASSLMTGGGTGELF
TRBJ1-2 TRBV6-5 ASSYGARRPNYGYT
TRBJ1-1 TRBV20-1 SAKGPKNTEAF
TRBJ2-7 TRBV7-9 ASSSNEGQVHYEQY
TRBJ2-7 TRBV6-5 ASRDPGAEQY
TRBJ2-4 TRBV12-3/TRBV12-4 ASSWLGQQLAKNIQY
TRBJ2-5 TRBV4-2 ASSQVWQGVETQY
TRBJ2-7 TRBV9 ASSVAPNEDYEQY
TRBJ2-7 TRBV6-5 ASRLRYEQY
TRBJ2-2 TRBV6-5 ASSYPGWGRNTGELF
TRBJ2-5 TRBV12-5 ASGSFGTDQETQY
TRBJ2-7 TRBV2 ASSEWTNYEQY
TRBJ2-7 TRBV11-2 ASSFLLRVYEQY
TRBJ2-5 TRBV20-1 SARRDWETQY
TRBJ2-7 TRBV28 ASSYSGLRTEQY
TRBJ1-6 TRBV18 ASSRDNSPLH